The clone carrying this T cell receptor beta chain came up a few times. Its specificity is not known. V was clipped by 6 bases and J by 2 bases; unmatched bases: 5. From germline, CDR1 is MNHNY and CDR2 SVGAGI (reference sequence). This CDR3 has 15 amino acids. It was with 60 Vbeta and 13 Jbeta primers that the PCR ran. The table came from immunoSEQ multiplex PCR; TCRdb's copy has only in-frame clones and leaves some out. Of 150,000 to 200,000 clones detected, about three quarters appear once; the ten largest clones hold about 1.5%. The sample is drawn from a study of cytomegalovirus exposure and HLA in healthy donors. About the research overall: Earlier findings included roughly 120 million unique TCR beta sequences obtained from roughly 200 million T cells.

General study results and limits: Productive status was seen about 87% or about 30% of the time for most TCR beta V segments in an earlier analysis. 150 to 200 TCR beta chains were listed as cytomegalovirus-associated. For most subjects, TCR beta sequences were reported to predict HLA-A and HLA-B alleles with accuracy.

The sample was PBMCs. The J gene is TRBJ2-1, the V gene TRBV6-6; 9 bases fit TRBD2. The TCR was taken from a man aged 18 to 29 in good health and CMV-seronegative. CDR3 nucleotides: TGTGCCAGCAGGCTCCCTAGCGGGGCCTACAATGAGCAGTTCTTC. This translates into CASRLPSGAYNEQFF.